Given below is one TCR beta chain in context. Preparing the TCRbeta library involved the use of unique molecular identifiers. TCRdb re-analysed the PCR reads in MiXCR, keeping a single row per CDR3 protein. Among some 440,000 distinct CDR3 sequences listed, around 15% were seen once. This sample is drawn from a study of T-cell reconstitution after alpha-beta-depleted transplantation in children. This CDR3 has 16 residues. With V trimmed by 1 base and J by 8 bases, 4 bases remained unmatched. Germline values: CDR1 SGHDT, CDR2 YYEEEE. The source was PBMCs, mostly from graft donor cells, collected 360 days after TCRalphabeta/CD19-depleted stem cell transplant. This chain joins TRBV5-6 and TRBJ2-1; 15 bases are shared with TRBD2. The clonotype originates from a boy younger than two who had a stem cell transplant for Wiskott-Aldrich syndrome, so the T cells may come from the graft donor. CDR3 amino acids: CASSLYGTSGGYEQFF. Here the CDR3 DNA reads TGTGCCAGCAGCTTGTATGGGACTAGCGGGGGGTATGAGCAGTTCTTC. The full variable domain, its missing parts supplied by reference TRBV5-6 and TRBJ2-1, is DAGVTQSPTHLIKTRGQQVTLRCSPKSGHDTVSWYQQALGQGPQFIFQYYEEEERQRGNFPDRFSGHQFPNYSSELNVNALLLGDSALYLCASSLYGTSGGYEQFFGPGTRLTVL.